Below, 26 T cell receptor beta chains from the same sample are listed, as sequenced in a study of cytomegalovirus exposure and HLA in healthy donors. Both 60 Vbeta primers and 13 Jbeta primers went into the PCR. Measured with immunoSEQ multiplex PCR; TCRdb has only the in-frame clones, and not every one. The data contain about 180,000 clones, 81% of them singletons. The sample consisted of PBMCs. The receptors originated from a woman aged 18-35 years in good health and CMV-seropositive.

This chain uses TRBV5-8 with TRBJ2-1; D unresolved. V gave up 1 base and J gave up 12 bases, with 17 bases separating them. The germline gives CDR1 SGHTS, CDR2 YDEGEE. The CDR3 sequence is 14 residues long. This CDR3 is CASSLSPDPTGQFF. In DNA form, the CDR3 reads TGTGCCAGCAGCTTGTCCCCCGACCCTACGGGGCAGTTCTTC. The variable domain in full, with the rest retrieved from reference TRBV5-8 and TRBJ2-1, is EAGVTQSPTHLIKTRGQQATLRCSPISGHTSVYWYQQALGLGLQFLLWYDEGEERNRGNFPPRFSGRQFPNYSSELNVNALELEDSALYLCASSLSPDPTGQFFGPGTRLTVL.

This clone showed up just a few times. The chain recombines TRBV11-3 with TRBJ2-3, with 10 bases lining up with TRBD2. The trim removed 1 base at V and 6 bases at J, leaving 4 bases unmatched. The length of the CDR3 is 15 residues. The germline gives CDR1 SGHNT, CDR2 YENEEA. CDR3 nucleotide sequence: TGTGCCAGCAGCTTAGTTAGCGGGGGGCCGGATACGCAGTATTTT. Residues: CASSLVSGGPDTQYF.

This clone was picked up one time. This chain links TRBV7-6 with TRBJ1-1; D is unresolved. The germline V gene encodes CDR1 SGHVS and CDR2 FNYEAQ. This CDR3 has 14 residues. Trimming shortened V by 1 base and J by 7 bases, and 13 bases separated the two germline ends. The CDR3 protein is CASSLEPGSDEAFF. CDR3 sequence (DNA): TGTGCCAGCAGCTTAGAACCGGGGTCAGATGAAGCTTTCTTT.

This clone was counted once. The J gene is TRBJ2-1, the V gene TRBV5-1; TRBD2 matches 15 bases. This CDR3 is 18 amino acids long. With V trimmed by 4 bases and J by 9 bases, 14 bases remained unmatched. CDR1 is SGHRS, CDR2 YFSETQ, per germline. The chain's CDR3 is CASSIGTSGGLTGGEQFF. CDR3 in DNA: TGCGCCAGCAGCATCGGGACTAGCGGGGGGCTCACGGGGGGTGAGCAGTTCTTC.

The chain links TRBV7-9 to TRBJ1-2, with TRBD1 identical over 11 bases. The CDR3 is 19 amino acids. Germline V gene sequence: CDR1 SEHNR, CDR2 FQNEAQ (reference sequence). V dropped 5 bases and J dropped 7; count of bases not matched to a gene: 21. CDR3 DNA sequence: TGTGCCAGCAGCAACCCGGTAGCGGGACAGGGGGATACTTGGGGTGGCTACACCTTC. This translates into CASSNPVAGQGDTWGGYTF.

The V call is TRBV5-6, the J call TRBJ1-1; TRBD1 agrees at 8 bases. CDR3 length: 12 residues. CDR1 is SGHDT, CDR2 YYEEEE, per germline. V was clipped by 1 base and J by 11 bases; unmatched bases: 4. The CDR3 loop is CASSLSDRGAFF. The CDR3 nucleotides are TGTGCCAGCAGCTTGTCCGACAGGGGTGCTTTCTTT.

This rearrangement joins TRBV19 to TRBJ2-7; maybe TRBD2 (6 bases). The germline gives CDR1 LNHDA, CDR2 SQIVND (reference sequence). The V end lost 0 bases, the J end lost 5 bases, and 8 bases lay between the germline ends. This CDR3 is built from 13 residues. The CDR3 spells CASSIELAHEQYF. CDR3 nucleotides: TGTGCCAGTAGTATAGAACTAGCCCACGAGCAGTACTTC.

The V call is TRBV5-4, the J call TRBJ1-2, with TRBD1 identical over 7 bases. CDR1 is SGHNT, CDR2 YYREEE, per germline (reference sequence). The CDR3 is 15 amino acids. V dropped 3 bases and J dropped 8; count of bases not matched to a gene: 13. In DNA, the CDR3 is TGTGCCAGCAGCTGGGTTGACAGGGATCAAGAAGGCTACACCTTC. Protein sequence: CASSWVDRDQEGYTF.

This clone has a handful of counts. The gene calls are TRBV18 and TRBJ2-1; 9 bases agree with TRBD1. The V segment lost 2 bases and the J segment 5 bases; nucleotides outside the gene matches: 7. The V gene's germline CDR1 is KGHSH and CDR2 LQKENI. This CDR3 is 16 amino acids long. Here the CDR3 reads CASSPLGDRENNEQFF. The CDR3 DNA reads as TGTGCCAGCTCACCATTAGGGGACAGGGAGAACAATGAGCAGTTCTTC. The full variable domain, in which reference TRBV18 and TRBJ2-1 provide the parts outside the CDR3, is NAGVMQNPRHLVRRRGQEARLRCSPMKGHSHVYWYRQLPEEGLKFMVYLQKENIIDESGMPKERFSAEFPKEGPSILRIQQVVRGDSAAYFCASSPLGDRENNEQFFGPGTRLTVL.

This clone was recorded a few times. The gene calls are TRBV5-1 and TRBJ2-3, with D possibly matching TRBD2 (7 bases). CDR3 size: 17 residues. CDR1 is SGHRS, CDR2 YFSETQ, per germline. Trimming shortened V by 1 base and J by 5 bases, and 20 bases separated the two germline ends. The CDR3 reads CASSLLGGGSIGDTQYF. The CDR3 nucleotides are TGCGCCAGCAGCTTGTTGGGGGGGGGCAGTATCGGAGATACGCAGTATTTT.

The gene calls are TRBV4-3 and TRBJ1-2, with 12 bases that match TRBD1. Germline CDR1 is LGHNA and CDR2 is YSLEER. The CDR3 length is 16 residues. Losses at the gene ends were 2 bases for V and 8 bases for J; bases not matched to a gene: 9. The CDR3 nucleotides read TGCGCCAGCAGCCAACTTACCGGGACAGGGGGCCGCGGCTACACCTTC. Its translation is CASSQLTGTGGRGYTF.

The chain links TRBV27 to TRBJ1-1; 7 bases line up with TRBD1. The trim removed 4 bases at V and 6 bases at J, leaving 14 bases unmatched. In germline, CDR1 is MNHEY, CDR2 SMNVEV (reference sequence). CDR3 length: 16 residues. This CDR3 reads CASSYSPDRRLAEAFF. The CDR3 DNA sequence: TGTGCCAGCAGTTACTCGCCGGACAGGAGGCTTGCTGAAGCTTTCTTT.

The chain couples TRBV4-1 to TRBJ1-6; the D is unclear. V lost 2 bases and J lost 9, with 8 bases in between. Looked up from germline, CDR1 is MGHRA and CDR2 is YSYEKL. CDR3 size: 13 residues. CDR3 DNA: TGCGCCAGCAGCCAAACGTTGGCTTCACCCCTCCACTTT. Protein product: CASSQTLASPLHF.

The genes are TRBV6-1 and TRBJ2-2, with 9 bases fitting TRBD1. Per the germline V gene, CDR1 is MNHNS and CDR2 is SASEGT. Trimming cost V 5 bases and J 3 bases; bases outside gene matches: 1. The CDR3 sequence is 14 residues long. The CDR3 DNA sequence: TGTGCCAGCAGTCGGACAGGGGACACCGGGGAGCTGTTTTTT. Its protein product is CASSRTGDTGELFF.

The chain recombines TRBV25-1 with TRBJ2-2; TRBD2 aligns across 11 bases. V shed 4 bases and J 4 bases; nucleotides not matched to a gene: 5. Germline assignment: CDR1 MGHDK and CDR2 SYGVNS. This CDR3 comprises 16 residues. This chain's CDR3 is CASSVLAGAATGELFF. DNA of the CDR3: TGTGCCAGCAGTGTACTAGCGGGGGCGGCCACCGGGGAGCTGTTTTTT.

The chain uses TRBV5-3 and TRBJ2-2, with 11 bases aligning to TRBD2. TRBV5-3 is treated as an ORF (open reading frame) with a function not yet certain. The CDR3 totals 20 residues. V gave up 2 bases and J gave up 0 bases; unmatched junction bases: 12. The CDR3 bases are TGTGCCAGAAGCTTTAACACTAGCGGGGGTCCAAACTCGAACACCGGGGAGCTGTTTTTT. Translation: CARSFNTSGGPNSNTGELFF.

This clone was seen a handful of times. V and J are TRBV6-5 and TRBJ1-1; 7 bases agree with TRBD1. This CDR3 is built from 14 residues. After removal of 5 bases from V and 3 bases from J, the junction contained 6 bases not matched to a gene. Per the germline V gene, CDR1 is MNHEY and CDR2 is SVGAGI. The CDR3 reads CASSPTGMDTEAFF. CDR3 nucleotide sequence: TGTGCCAGCAGTCCGACAGGGATGGACACTGAAGCTTTCTTT.

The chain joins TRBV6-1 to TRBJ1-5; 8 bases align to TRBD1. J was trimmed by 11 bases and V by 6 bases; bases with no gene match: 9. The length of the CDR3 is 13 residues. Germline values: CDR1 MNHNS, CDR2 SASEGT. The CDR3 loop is CASRGTGHPAQHF. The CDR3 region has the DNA TGTGCCAGCAGGGGGACAGGCCATCCGGCCCAGCATTTT.

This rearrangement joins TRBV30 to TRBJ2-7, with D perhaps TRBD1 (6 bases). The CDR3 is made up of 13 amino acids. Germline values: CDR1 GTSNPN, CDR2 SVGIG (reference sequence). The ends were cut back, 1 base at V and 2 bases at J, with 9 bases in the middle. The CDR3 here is CAWSDRAPYEQYF. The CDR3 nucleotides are TGTGCCTGGAGTGACAGGGCTCCCTACGAGCAGTACTTC.

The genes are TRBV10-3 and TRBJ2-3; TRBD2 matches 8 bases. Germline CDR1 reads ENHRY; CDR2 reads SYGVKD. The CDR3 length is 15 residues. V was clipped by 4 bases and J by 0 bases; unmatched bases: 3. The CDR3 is CAISGERGSTDTQYF. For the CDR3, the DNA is TGTGCCATCAGTGGGGAGCGGGGGAGCACAGATACGCAGTATTTT.

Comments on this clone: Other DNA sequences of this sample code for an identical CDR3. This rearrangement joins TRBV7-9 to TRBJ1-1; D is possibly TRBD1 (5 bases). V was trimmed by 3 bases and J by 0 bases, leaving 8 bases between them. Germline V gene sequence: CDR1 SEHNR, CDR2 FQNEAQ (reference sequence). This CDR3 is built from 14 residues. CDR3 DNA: TGTGCCAGCAGCTTGGGGGGTCTGAACACTGAAGCTTTCTTT. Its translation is CASSLGGLNTEAFF.

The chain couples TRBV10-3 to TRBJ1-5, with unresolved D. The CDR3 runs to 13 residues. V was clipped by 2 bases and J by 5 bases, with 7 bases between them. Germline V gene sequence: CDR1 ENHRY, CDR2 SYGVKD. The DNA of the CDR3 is TGTGCCATCAGTGAGGGCGGGGATCAGCCCCAGCATTTT. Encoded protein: CAISEGGDQPQHF.

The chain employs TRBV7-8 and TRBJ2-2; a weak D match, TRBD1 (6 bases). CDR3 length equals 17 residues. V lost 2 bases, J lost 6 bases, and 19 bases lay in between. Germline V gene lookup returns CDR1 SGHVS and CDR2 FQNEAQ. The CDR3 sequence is CASSLSLNRDIPGELFF. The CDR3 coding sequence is TGTGCCAGCAGCTTATCGTTAAACAGGGACATCCCCGGGGAGCTGTTTTTT.

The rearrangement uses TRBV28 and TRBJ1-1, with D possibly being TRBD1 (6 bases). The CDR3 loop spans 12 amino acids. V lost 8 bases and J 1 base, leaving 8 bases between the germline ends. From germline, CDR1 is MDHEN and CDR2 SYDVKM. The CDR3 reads CASLTGNTEAFF. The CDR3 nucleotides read TGTGCCAGCCTGACAGGGAACACTGAAGCTTTCTTT.

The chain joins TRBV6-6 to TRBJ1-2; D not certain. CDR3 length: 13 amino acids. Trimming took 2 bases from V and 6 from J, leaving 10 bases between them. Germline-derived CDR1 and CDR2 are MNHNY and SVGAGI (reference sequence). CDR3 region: CASSYGEGHGYTF. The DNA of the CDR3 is TGTGCCAGCAGTTACGGGGAGGGTCATGGCTACACCTTC.

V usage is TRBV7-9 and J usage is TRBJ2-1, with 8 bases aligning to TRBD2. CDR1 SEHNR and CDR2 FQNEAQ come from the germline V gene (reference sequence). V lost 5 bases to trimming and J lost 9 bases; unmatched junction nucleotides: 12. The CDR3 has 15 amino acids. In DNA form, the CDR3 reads TGTGCCAGCAGCCCGCCGGGACTAGGAGATAGTGAGCAGTTCTTC. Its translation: CASSPPGLGDSEQFF.